The entry that follows covers one TCR beta chain sequence. The data were taken from a study of blood T cell repertoires in COVID-19. At the level of the study: Sites across the United States, Italy and Spain contributed samples from acute and convalescent COVID-19. Nucleic acid was either cDNA or gDNA, and it came from T cells, B-cell-depleted T cells, or PBMCs.

Repertoires were generated with immunoSEQ multiplex PCR, while TCRdb's copy carries only in-frame clones and drops some. The sample yields under 200,000 clones, around 84% seen once. Seattle cases were enrolled at active infection and followed longitudinally. CDR3 length: 15 amino acids. V lost 4 bases to trimming and J lost 1 base; unmatched junction nucleotides: 6. Germline lookup yields CDR1 SQVTM and CDR2 ANQGSEA. Sequencing was done on a sample of peripheral blood. The chain joins TRBV29-1 to TRBJ2-2; TRBD1 matches 7 bases. The clonotype was recovered from a woman between 70 and 85 years old with COVID-19, enrolled during active disease. As DNA, the CDR3 is TGCAGCGTTGTGGTCCGGACAGGGAACACCGGGGAGCTGTTTTTT. Amino acid sequence: CSVVVRTGNTGELFF.